This record looks at one T cell receptor beta chain sequence and its context. Its antigen target is currently unknown. Base qualities are not at hand, and no much larger clone is one base apart. Collaborating institutions collected whole blood in K2EDTA tubes following their own protocols. For TCRbeta analysis, collaborators shipped samples in one of three forms: frozen whole blood, isolated PBMCs, or DNA extracted from either of those sample types. The immunoSEQ Assay, a bias-controlled multiplex PCR, was used to amplify TCRbeta CDR3 regions from genomic DNA. The authors' pipeline ran thus. Nucleated cell counts per sample were estimated from amplification of reference gene primers within the assay. Sequence reads were collapsed and filtered to measure the absolute abundance of every unique TCRbeta CDR3 rearrangement. For each sample, productive Simpson clonality was calculated as the square root of Simpson's diversity index over productive rearrangements. As stored in TCRdb, this immuneACCESS dataset retains in-frame rearrangements with V and J assigned. A fraction of the clones does not appear; measured against another copy, unresolved V genes explain less than half of the discrepancy, and the remainder lacks a known reason. V and J calls and clone size come straight from that table; D and trimming were deduced from the DNA. The sample table shows approximately 170,000 clones, and 84% are seen once. The ten most abundant clones make up roughly 20% of the sample.

The CDR3 runs 13 residues from the cysteine to the phenylalanine. This entry keeps only the CDR3 DNA: 39 bases, framed from base 1. V gives up 5 bases and J gives up 2 bases, and the segment between their germline ends measures 8 bases. The germline V gene encodes CDR1 SGHDT and CDR2 YYEEEE. The sample comes from a study of blood T cell repertoires in COVID-19 (TCRdb year 2020). At the level of the whole study: Collaborator samples came from the United States, Italy and Spain and covered acute and convalescent phases of COVID-19. The material from the prospective study consisted of cDNA or gDNA derived from T cells, B-cell-depleted T cells, or PBMCs. The dataset comprised deeply sampled blood TCRbeta repertoires from subjects exposed to, actively infected with, or recovered from COVID-19. A freely available public database, intended as a resource for researchers studying the immune response to SARS-CoV-2, is where the repertoires were released. Samples came from the ongoing ImmuneRACE study (first 160 participants) plus 1,254 subjects from 6 global collaborators. Sample metadata almost always included a de-identified subject ID, COVID-19 status, age in years and sex. HLA class I and class II types, where available, came from metadata supplied by the sample provider rather than from assay-based typing. On the study overall, not on this receptor specifically: Clinical and demographic metadata were provided uncurated, with the amount varying by source and participant.

The V and J segments used are TRBV5-6 and TRBJ2-1; no D gene is confidently identified. The receptor was derived from a woman of 80 years or more with acute or convalescent COVID-19. The sample consisted of peripheral blood. The DNA is as follows: TGTGCCAGCAGTTCTAGTCCCTACAATGAGCAGTTCTTC. It translates as CASSSSPYNEQFF.